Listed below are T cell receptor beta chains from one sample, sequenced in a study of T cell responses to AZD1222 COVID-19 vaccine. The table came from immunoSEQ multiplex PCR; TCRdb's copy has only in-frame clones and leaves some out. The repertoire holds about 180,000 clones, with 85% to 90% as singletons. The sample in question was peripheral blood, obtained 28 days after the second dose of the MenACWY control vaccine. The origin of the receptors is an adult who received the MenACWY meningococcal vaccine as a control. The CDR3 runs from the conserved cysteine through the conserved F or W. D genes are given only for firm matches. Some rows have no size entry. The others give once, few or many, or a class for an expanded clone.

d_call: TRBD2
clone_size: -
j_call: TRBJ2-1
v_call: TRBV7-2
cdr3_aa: CASSREGLAGKYNEQFF
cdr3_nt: TGTGCCAGCAGCCGGGAAGGACTAGCGGGAAAATACAATGAGCAGTTCTTC

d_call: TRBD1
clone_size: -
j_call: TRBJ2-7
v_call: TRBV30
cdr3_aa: CAWTSPRTGGTYEQYF
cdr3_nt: TGTGCCTGGACAAGCCCCCGGACAGGGGGCACCTACGAGCAGTACTTC

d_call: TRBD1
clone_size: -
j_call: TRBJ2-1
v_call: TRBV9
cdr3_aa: CASSAVTGNNEQFF
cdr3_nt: TGTGCCAGCAGCGCCGTGACAGGGAACAATGAGCAGTTCTTC

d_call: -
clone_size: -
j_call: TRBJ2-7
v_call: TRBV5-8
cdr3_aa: CATMGRTRGEQYF
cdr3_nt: TGTGCCACCATGGGGCGGACCAGGGGAGAGCAGTACTTC

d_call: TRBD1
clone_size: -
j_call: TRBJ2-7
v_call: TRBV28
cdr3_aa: CASSSLPGGNYEQYF
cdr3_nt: TGTGCCAGCAGCTCCCTTCCAGGGGGAAACTACGAGCAGTACTTC

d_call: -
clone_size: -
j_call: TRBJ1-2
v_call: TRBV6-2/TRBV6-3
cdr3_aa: CASSDTGSRGGYTF
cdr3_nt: TGTGCCAGCAGTGATACAGGGAGCAGAGGGGGCTACACCTTC

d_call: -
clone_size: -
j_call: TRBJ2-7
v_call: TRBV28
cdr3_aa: CASSFAVGEQYF
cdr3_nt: TGTGCCAGCAGTTTCGCTGTGGGGGAGCAGTACTTC

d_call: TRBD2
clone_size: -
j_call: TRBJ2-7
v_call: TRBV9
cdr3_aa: CASSVGSGNYEQYF
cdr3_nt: TGTGCCAGCAGCGTAGGGAGCGGGAACTACGAGCAGTACTTC

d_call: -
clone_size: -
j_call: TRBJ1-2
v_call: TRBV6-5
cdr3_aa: CASNPSSESYGYTF
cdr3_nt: TGTGCCAGCAATCCGTCGTCGGAGAGCTATGGCTACACCTTC

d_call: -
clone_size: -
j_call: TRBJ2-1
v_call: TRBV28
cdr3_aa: CASSLGDYNEQFF
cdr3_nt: TGTGCCAGCAGCCTGGGGGATTACAATGAGCAGTTCTTC

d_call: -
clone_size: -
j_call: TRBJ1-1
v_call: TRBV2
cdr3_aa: CASREPDGGYTEAFF
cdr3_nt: TGTGCCAGCAGAGAGCCGGACGGAGGATACACTGAAGCTTTCTTT

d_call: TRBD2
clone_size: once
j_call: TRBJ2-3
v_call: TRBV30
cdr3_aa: CAWTMGGSGRTDTQYF
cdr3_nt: TGTGCCTGGACTATGGGGGGTAGCGGGAGAACAGATACGCAGTATTTT

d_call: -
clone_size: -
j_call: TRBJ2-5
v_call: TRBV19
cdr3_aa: CASTGTAVGETQYF
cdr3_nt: TGTGCCAGCACCGGGACCGCGGTAGGAGAGACCCAGTACTTC

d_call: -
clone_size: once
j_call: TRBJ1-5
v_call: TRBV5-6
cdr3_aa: CASSAGGGLNQPQHF
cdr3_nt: TGTGCCAGCAGCGCCGGGGGAGGCTTGAATCAGCCCCAGCATTTT

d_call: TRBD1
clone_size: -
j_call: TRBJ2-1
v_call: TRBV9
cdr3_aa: CASSVEQGNWNEQFF
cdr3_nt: TGTGCCAGCAGCGTAGAACAGGGGAACTGGAATGAGCAGTTCTTC

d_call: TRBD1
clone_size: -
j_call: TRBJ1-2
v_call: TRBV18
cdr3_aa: CASSPVAGTGADYGYTF
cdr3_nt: TGTGCCAGCTCACCAGTTGCCGGGACAGGGGCAGACTATGGCTACACCTTC

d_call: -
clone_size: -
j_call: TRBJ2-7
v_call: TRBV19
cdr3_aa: CASKGPSSYEQYF
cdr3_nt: TGTGCCAGTAAGGGCCCAAGCTCCTACGAGCAGTACTTC

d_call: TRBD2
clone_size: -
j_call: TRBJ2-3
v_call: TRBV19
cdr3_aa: CASSTGTRATQYF
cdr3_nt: TGTGCCAGTAGTACGGGGACTAGGGCCACGCAGTATTTT

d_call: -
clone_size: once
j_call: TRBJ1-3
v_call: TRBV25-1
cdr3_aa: CASSDIRAGNTIYF
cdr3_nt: TGTGCCAGCAGTGACATAAGGGCTGGAAACACCATATATTTT

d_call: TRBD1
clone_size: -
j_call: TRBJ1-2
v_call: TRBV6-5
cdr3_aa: CASRDRVSYTF
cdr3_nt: TGTGCCAGCAGAGACAGGGTTAGCTACACCTTC

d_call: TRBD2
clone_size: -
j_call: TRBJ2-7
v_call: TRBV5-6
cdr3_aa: CASSLAREGRYEQYF
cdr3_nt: TGTGCCAGCAGCTTGGCCCGGGAGGGGAGATACGAGCAGTACTTC

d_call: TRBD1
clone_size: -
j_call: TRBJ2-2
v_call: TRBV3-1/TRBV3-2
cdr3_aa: CASSQGDRDTGELFF
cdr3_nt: TGTGCCAGCAGCCAAGGTGACAGGGATACCGGGGAGCTGTTTTTT

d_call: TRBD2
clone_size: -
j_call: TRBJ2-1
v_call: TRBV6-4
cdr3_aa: CASSGAWASGRNEQFF
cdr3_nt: TGTGCCAGCAGTGGGGCCTGGGCTAGCGGGAGAAATGAGCAGTTCTTC

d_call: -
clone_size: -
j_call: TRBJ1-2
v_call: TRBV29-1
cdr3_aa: CSVDKGTNGYTF
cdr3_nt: TGCAGCGTTGATAAGGGTACGAATGGCTACACCTTC

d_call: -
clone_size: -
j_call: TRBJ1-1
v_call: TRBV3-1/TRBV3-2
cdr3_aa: CASSQDQARYRAFF
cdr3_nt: TGTGCCAGCAGCCAAGATCAGGCACGGTACAGGGCTTTCTTT

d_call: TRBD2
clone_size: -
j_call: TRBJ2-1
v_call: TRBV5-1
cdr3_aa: CASSLALAGTEYNEQFF
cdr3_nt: TGCGCCAGCAGCTTGGCTCTAGCGGGGACTGAATACAATGAGCAGTTCTTC

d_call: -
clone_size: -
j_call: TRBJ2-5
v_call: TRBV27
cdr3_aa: CASSLGRRETQYF
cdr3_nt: TGTGCCAGCAGTTTGGGACGTCGGGAGACCCAGTACTTC